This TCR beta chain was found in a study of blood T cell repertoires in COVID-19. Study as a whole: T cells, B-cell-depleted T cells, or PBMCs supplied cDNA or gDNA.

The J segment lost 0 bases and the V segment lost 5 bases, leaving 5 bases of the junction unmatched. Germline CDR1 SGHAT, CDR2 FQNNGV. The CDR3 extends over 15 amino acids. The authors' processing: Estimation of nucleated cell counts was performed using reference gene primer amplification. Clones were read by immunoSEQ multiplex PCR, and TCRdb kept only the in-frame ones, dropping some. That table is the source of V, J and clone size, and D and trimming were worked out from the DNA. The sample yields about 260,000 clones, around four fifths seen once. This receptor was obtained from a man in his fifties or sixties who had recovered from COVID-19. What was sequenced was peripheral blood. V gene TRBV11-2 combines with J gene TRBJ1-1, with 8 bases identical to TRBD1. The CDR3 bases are TGTGCCAGCAGCAGTATCAGGGGGCTGAACACTGAAGCTTTCTTT. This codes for CASSSIRGLNTEAFF. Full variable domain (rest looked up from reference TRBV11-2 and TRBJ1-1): EAGVAQSPRYKIIEKRQSVAFWCNPISGHATLYWYQQILGQGPKLLIQFQNNGVVDDSQLPKDRFSAERLKGVDSTLKIQPAKLEDSAVYLCASSSIRGLNTEAFFGQGTRLTVV.